This passage covers 9 T cell receptor beta chains from one sample sequenced in a study of Graves' ophthalmopathy and Graves' hyperthyroidism. Amplification targeted the TCR beta CDR3 regions, with RNA transcripts as the source material. First-round RT-PCR with HTBI primers preceded a second-round multiplex PCR. TCRdb recomputed calls from the multiplex PCR reads with MiXCR, one row per CDR3 protein. The data contain fewer than 400,000 distinct CDR3 sequences, around 20% of them singletons. Sequenced material: peripheral blood. These receptors came from a woman between 18 and 29 years old with Graves' ophthalmopathy.

This clonotype was found many times. This rearrangement joins TRBV27 to TRBJ2-6, with a tentative D call TRBD2 (5 bases). The CDR3 covers 17 residues. The germline gives CDR1 MNHEY, CDR2 SMNVEV (reference sequence). V was clipped by 5 bases and J by 0 bases, with 14 bases between them. The CDR3 DNA is TGTGCCAGCAGTCCCCGGAGGACCTTCTCTGGGGCCAACGTCCTGACTTTC. Its translation: CASSPRRTFSGANVLTF.

This clonotype was seen repeatedly, ten times or more. V is TRBV5-1 and J is TRBJ2-5; a weak D match, TRBD1 (6 bases). CDR3 length: 15 amino acids. The germline V gene has CDR1 SGHRS and CDR2 YFSETQ. Trimming left V 1 base short and J 4 bases short, with 14 bases between. The CDR3 spells CASSLQQGRGETQYF. The DNA of the CDR3 is TGCGCCAGCAGCTTGCAACAGGGAAGGGGAGAGACCCAGTACTTC.

This clonotype was observed a single time. V and J are TRBV9 and TRBJ1-1; the match to TRBD1 covers 10 bases. CDR1 and CDR2 from the germline V gene are SGDLS and YYNGEE. This CDR3 is built from 14 residues. The ends lost 4 bases at V and 11 bases at J; junction bases unmatched: 11. For the CDR3, the DNA is TGTGCCAGCAGCCTTGCACCGGGACAGGGGTACGCTTTCTTT. Translation gives CASSLAPGQGYAFF.

This clonotype was counted ten times or more. The chain joins TRBV7-9 to TRBJ2-5, with TRBD1 matching over 9 bases. The V segment lost 7 bases and the J segment 0 bases; nucleotides outside the gene matches: 6. CDR3 length: 15 amino acids. Germline lookup yields CDR1 SEHNR and CDR2 FQNEAQ (reference sequence). The DNA for the CDR3 is TGTGCCAGCACCTCTTGGGACAGGGACCAAGAGACCCAGTACTTC. Translated, it gives CASTSWDRDQETQYF.

This clonotype was seen at least ten times. The genes are TRBV10-3 and TRBJ2-2; TRBD1 aligns across 11 bases. The CDR3 runs 16 residues. Looked up from germline, CDR1 is ENHRY and CDR2 is SYGVKD. V lost 10 bases to trimming and J lost 0 bases; unmatched junction nucleotides: 7. This CDR3 is CATRPGQGANTGELFF. The CDR3 DNA reads TGTGCCACCCGGCCGGGACAGGGGGCGAACACCGGGGAGCTGTTTTTT.

This chain links TRBV7-2 with TRBJ2-7; maybe TRBD2 (6 bases). Germline CDR1 reads SGHTA; CDR2 reads FQGNSA. CDR3 size: 14 residues. Trimming stripped 4 bases from V and 4 bases from J, with 14 bases between. The CDR3 DNA reads TGTGCCAGCAGCTCACCGGGACTGCTATACGAGCAGTACTTC. This gives the protein CASSSPGLLYEQYF.

This chain's CDR3 is CASSSHTDSLYEQYF. CDR3 nucleotides: TGTGCCAGCAGTTCACACACCGACAGCCTCTACGAGCAGTACTTC. The chain uses TRBV12-3 or TRBV12-4 and TRBJ2-7, with a possible D match to TRBD1 (5 bases). The CDR3 covers 15 residues. V was clipped by 4 bases and J by 3 bases, with 16 bases between them.

This clonotype was seen ten or more times. This chain uses TRBV6-1 with TRBJ1-1; D gene unclear. Trimming left V 7 bases short and J 1 base short, with 10 bases between. Germline CDR1 MNHNS, CDR2 SASEGT. The CDR3 extends over 13 amino acids. As DNA, the CDR3 is TGTGCCAGCATAACCTCAGAGAACACTGAAGCTTTCTTT. Amino acid sequence: CASITSENTEAFF.

There are many counts of this clonotype. This chain uses TRBV18 with TRBJ1-2; D gene unclear. Germline V gene lookup returns CDR1 KGHSH and CDR2 LQKENI. With 3 bases removed from V and 6 bases from J, the gap between germline ends came to 11 bases. This CDR3 region has 13 residues. CDR3 in amino acids: CASSPGLNDGYTF. The CDR3 DNA follows: TGTGCCAGCTCACCCGGGTTAAACGATGGCTACACCTTC.